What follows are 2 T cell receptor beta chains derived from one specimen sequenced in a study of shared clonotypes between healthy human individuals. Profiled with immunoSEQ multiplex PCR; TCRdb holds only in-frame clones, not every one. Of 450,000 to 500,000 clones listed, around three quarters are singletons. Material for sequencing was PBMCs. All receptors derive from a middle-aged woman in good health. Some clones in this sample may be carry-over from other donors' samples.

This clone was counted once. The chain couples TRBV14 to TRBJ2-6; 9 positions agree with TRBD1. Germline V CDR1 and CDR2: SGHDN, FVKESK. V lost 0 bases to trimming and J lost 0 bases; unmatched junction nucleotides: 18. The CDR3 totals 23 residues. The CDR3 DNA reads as TGTGCCAGCAGCCAAGATCGAGGGGTTCGTACAGGGGGCTCAGTCTCTGGGGCCAACGTCCTGACTTTC. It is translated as CASSQDRGVRTGGSVSGANVLTF.

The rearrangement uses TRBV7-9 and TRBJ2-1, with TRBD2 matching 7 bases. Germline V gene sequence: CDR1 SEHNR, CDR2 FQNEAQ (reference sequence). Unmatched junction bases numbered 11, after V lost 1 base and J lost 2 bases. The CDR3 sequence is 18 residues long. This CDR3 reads CASSLGEGGRGAYNEQFF. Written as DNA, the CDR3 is TGTGCCAGCAGCTTAGGGGAGGGCGGGAGAGGAGCCTACAATGAGCAGTTCTTC.